The rows below give T cell receptor beta chains drawn from one sample of a study of blood T cells in healthy people across ages. From the 5' RACE reads, TCRdb called clonotypes with MiXCR, one entry per CDR3 protein. In the table there are more than 450,000 distinct CDR3 sequences, roughly a quarter of which are singletons. These records were also assigned to another study, of T cells of mothers and their children.

Sequences were obtained from blood. These receptors were collected from a boy aged 2-9 years in good health. CDR3s include the opening cysteine and the closing phenylalanine or tryptophan. The D gene is left open where the match is weak. Expanded clones are given a class, and other clones once, few, many or no size at all.

J,V,D,size,CDR3,DNA
TRBJ1-5,TRBV7-2,TRBD1,-,CASSSTGGPQPQHF,TGTGCCAGCAGCTCGACAGGGGGACCTCAGCCCCAGCATTTT
TRBJ1-1,TRBV29-1,-,-,CSVETDKGTEAFF,TGCAGCGTTGAGACGGACAAGGGCACTGAAGCTTTCTTT
TRBJ1-1,TRBV7-9,TRBD1,few,CASSGQGTNTEAFF,TGTGCCAGCAGCGGACAGGGGACGAACACTGAAGCTTTCTTT
TRBJ2-7,TRBV15,-,-,CATSTMPADVGLSYEQYF,TGTGCCACCAGCACGATGCCGGCGGACGTAGGTTTATCCTACGAGCAGTACTTC
TRBJ1-1,TRBV5-1,-,-,CASSLAMQNTEAFF,TGCGCCAGCAGCTTGGCCATGCAGAACACTGAAGCTTTCTTT
TRBJ2-4,TRBV2,TRBD2,-,CASSEGLAGAKNIQYF,TGTGCCAGCAGTGAGGGACTAGCGGGAGCCAAAAACATTCAGTACTTC
TRBJ2-4,TRBV5-1,TRBD1,-,CASSWDRPSENIQYF,TGCGCCAGCAGCTGGGACAGGCCTTCGGAAAACATCCAGTACTTC
TRBJ2-5,TRBV6-6,-,-,CASRPTQGRRETQYF,TGTGCCAGCAGACCGACCCAGGGCCGGCGGGAGACCCAGTACTTC
TRBJ1-1,TRBV6-6,TRBD1,few,CASSYPGQGNTEAFF,TGTGCCAGCAGTTACCCCGGACAGGGGAACACTGAAGCTTTCTTT
TRBJ1-4,TRBV6-1,-,-,CASSDEWGATNEKLFF,TGTGCCAGCAGTGATGAATGGGGGGCAACTAATGAAAAACTGTTTTTT
TRBJ1-1,TRBV11-2,-,-,CVSSSVGGTNTEAFF,TGTGTCAGCAGCTCCGTCGGGGGTACTAACACTGAAGCTTTCTTT
TRBJ2-1,TRBV2,TRBD2,-,CASRDGGGREFF,TGTGCCAGCAGGGACGGGGGCGGGAGGGAGTTCTTC
TRBJ1-3,TRBV20-1,-,-,CSARLDTSGNTIYF,TGCAGTGCTAGGCTTGACACCTCTGGAAACACCATATATTTT
TRBJ2-1,TRBV19,TRBD2,many,CASSSSGGNEQFF,TGTGCCAGCAGTTCCAGCGGGGGCAATGAGCAGTTCTTC
TRBJ2-7,TRBV10-2,TRBD2,few,CASSQGLAPREQYF,TGCGCCAGCTCCCAGGGACTAGCTCCCCGCGAGCAGTATTTC
TRBJ1-4,TRBV11-2,-,many,CASSLGTATNEKLFF,TGTGCCAGCAGCTTAGGGACTGCAACTAATGAAAAACTGTTTTTT
TRBJ2-2,TRBV7-9,-,once,CASSQHPDGIEELFF,TGTGCCAGCAGTCAACACCCCGACGGAATTGAGGAGCTGTTTTTT
TRBJ2-5,TRBV2,-,-,CASSRGDGETQYF,TGTGCCAGCAGTCGAGGGGACGGGGAGACCCAGTACTTC
TRBJ2-7,TRBV7-8,TRBD1,few,CASSLAAGTGGEQYF,TGTGCCAGCAGCTTAGCTGCCGGGACAGGGGGCGAGCAGTACTTC
TRBJ2-5,TRBV3-1,-,few,CASSSTSKETQYF,TGTGCCAGCAGCTCAACTAGCAAAGAGACCCAGTACTTC
TRBJ2-4,TRBV2,TRBD2,few,CASKWREGKNIQYF,TGTGCCAGCAAATGGAGGGAGGGGAAAAACATTCAGTACTTC
TRBJ2-1,TRBV27,-,once,CASSLSSGDPQFF,TGTGCCAGCAGTTTATCTTCCGGGGACCCTCAGTTCTTC
TRBJ1-5,TRBV20-1,TRBD1,-,CSAEGASNSNQPQHF,TGCAGTGCTGAGGGGGCCAGTAATAGCAATCAGCCCCAGCATTTT
TRBJ1-2,TRBV29-1,-,few,CSVGSGLENGYTF,TGCAGCGTTGGGTCAGGGCTCGAGAATGGCTACACCTTC
TRBJ2-3,TRBV28,TRBD2,-,CASSPRTSGRRWGTQYF,TGTGCCAGCAGCCCGAGGACTAGCGGGAGGAGGTGGGGTACGCAGTATTTT
TRBJ1-1,TRBV5-1,-,-,CASSLAGVKNTEAFF,TGCGCCAGCAGCTTGGCAGGGGTCAAGAACACTGAAGCTTTCTTT
TRBJ2-5,TRBV2,-,many,CASSSFFSWETQYF,TGTGCCAGCAGTTCCTTTTTTAGCTGGGAGACCCAGTACTTC
TRBJ2-1,TRBV6-1,-,-,CASGRYNEQFF,TGTGCCAGCGGGCGTTACAATGAGCAGTTCTTC